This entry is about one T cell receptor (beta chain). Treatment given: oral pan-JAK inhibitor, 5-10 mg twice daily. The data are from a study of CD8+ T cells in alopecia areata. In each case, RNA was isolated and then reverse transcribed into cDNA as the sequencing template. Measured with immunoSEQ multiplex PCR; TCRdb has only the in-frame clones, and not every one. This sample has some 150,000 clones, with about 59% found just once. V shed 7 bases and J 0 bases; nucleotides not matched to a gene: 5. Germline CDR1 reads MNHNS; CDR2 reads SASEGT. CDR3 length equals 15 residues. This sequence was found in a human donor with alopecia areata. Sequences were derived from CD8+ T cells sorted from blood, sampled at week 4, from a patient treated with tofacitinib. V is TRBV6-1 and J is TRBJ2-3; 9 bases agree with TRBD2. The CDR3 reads CASTLTSGSTDTQYF. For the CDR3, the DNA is TGTGCCAGCACCTTGACTAGCGGTAGCACAGATACGCAGTATTTT.